There are a few counts of the clone carrying this TCR beta chain. The antigen is undetermined. Mouse germline and gene names are used. The observed sequence ends 1 residue before the CDR3 terminus, with the missing tail filled in from the germline J gene. Sample time point: mouse harvest day 14 after allogeneic transplant. The graft held 10^6 splenic CD5+ T cells and 10^7 T-cell-depleted bone marrow cells. B6 (H2b) cells into BALB/c (H2d) mice; tissues taken at day 7 or 14. This CDR3 is 15 amino acids long. Germline V CDR1 and CDR2: SNHLY, FYNGKV (reference sequence). J was trimmed by 0 bases and V by 5 bases; bases with no gene match: 3. The data derive from a study of tissue T cells after allogeneic stem cell transplantation. Method: immunoSEQ multiplex PCR; TCRdb's copy keeps in-frame clones and lacks some. The profile shows fewer than 3,500 clones, roughly 44% of them singletons. The study, taken as a whole, reports: The study did not identify alloreactive or antigen-specific tissue TCRs, and some clones might be persisting host cells. Motif-based clustering found tissue-specific repertoire signatures shared across patients, though few clones were shared. Sampling depth was limited, and the cohort was small and clinically varied.

The chain is built from TRBV3 and TRBJ2-2; 7 positions agree with TRBD1. Sequenced sample: lymph node tissue. The source of this sequence is a female BALB/c mouse given C57BL/6 T cells with graft-versus-host disease after an allogeneic hematopoietic cell transplant. CDR3 protein: CASSPGQPNTGQLYF. CDR3 DNA (partial): TGTGCCAGCAGCCCGGGACAGCCAAACACCGGGCAGCTCTAC.